This record looks at one TCR beta chain sequence and its context. Its antigen has not been determined. Per-base quality was not reported, and no clone a single base away is much larger than it. At the DNA level, this CDR3 is encoded by other sequences in the same sample as well. Each donor gave one peripheral blood draw, averaging around 0.11 L, which was collected into heparinised tubes. Naive, central memory, regulatory and stem cell-like memory CD4+ T cells were sorted on a BD FACSAria II using a panel including CD45RO, CCR7, CD25, CD127, CD95 and CD27. Purity was above 98% for every sorted population. PBMCs were isolated immediately by Lymphoprep density gradient centrifugation and stained directly without culture. Samples were stained and sorted in pairs, with one healthy donor and one patient per experiment, so that batch effects were minimized. This entry belongs to a study of beta chain features in type 1 diabetes (dated by TCRdb to the late 2010s). Notes on the research overall: Patients and healthy donors did not differ in mean age, gender distribution, total cell number or subset yield. A total of 90 million to 120 million sorted cells were examined across all samples, and a strong correlation was observed between cell number per subset and RNA yield. The study compared TCRB repertoires of sorted circulating CD4+ T cell subsets between recently diagnosed type 1 diabetes patients and matched healthy donors. Regulatory and stem cell-like memory subsets were isolated from only 8 patients and roughly eight healthy donors, whereas naive and central memory subsets came from all 30 or so donors. Broad study findings and their caveats: Shorter templates might have been favored by PCR, but patient and control samples were amplified and corrected together, so both groups would have been affected equally by any skew. Because cDNA was sequenced instead of genomic DNA, activated cells with high expression could be over-represented, although the groups did not differ in activation or CD3 levels. At VDJ recombination sites, patients with type 1 diabetes made fewer insertions and deleted more nucleotides, a pattern implying thymic rearrangement abnormalities. A moderate but significant shortening of TCRB CDR3 length was observed in type 1 diabetes patients in all four CD4+ subsets. Naive, central memory and regulatory TCRB repertoires appeared to be more similar among patients than among healthy donors. Because the HLA sub-analyses included only small numbers of individuals, any influence of HLA type on TCRB rearrangement was left unresolved.

All of the isolated RNA was reverse transcribed with the High Capacity cDNA Reverse Transcription Kit, so expressed TCRB transcripts were sequenced. Deep immunoSEQ sequencing was performed on naive, central memory and regulatory T cell samples, with an average of roughly 3.5 million total reads per sample. Sorted cells were lysed in RLT buffer, and RNA was extracted using DNase-treated RNeasy Micro or Mini kits according to cell number. To prevent cross-contamination, each cell subset was processed individually, whereas patient and healthy donor samples were processed jointly. Using the immunoSEQ multiplex PCR, TCRB sequences were amplified from cDNA into 87-bp fragments spanning the CDR3 region. Sequencing of the amplicons was performed on the Illumina HiSeq platform. Per the authors' processing: Synthetic template baselines were used to correct PCR bias computationally, reads within Hamming distance 2 were collapsed, and singletons that could not be merged were discarded. Reads were aligned against IMGT to assign V, D and J genes, CDR3 length and insertions or deletions at six rearrangement sites. Within each subset, clonotype counts were normalized to sorted cell number, after which true diversity and Gini coefficients were computed with the tcR R package. Repertoire sharing was quantified using the overlap coefficient calculated on TCRB nucleotide sequences. As a proxy for the pre-selection repertoire, out-of-frame TCRB sequences from naive cells were analyzed. The source is immuneACCESS, and TCRdb retained only in-frame sequences with V and J called. Part of the clones is not carried over; for the studies checked, unresolved V genes explain less than half of this, and the remainder is unexplained. From that table come the V and J calls and clone size; the DNA was used to work out D and trimming. The sample table holds some 250,000 clones, of which approximately 11% were seen once. In total, the top ten clones hold 0.017% of the sample.

V is pared back by 1 base and J by 4 bases, with 7 bases lying between the germline termini. Including the terminal cysteine and phenylalanine, the CDR3 comprises 13 residues. Only the CDR3 DNA stays, 39 bases, in frame from base 1. For CDR1 and CDR2, the germline V gene lists SGHTA and FQGTGA. Recombination connected TRBV7-3 to TRBJ2-5, with a weak D call of TRBD1 (5 bases match). What was sequenced was naive CD4+ T cells from blood. This sample's cell subset or site label indicates: true naive CD4+ T cells. This TCR was sampled from a man younger than 45 with type 1 diabetes. The CDR3 region reads CASSLSRGETQYF. The sequenced DNA is TGTGCCAGCAGCTTAAGTAGGGGAGAGACCCAGTACTTC.